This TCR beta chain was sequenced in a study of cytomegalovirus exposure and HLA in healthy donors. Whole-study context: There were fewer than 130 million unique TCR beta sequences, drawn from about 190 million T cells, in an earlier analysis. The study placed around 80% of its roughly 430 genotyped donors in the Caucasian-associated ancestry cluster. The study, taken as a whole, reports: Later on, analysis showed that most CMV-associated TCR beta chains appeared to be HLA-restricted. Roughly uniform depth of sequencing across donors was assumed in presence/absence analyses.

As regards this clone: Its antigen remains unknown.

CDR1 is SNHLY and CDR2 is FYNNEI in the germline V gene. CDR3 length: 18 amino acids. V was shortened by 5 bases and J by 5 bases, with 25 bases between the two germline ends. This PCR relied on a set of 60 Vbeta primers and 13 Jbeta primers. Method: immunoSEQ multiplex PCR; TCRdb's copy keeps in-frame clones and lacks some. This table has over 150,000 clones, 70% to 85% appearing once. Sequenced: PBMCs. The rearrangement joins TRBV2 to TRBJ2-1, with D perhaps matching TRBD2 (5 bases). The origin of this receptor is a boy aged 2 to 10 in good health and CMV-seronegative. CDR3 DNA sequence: TGTGCCAGCAGTCTAGCCACGGTTGGCTCCTCCGGCAACAATGAGCAGTTCTTC. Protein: CASSLATVGSSGNNEQFF. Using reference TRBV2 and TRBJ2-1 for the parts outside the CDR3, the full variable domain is EPEVTQTPSHQVTQMGQEVILRCVPISNHLYFYWYRQILGQKVEFLVSFYNNEISEKSEIFDDQFSVERPDGSNFTLKIRSTKLEDSAMYFCASSLATVGSSGNNEQFFGPGTRLTVL.